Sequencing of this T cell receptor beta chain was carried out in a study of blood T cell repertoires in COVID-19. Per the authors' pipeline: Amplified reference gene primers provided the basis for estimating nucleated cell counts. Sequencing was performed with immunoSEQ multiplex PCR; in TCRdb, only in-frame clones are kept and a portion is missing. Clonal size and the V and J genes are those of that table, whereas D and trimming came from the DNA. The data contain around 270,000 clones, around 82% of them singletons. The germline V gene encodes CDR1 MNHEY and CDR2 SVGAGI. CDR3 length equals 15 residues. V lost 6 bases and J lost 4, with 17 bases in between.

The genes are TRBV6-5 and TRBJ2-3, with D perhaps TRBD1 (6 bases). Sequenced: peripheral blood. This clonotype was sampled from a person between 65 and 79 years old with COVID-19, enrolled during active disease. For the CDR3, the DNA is TGTGCCAGCAGACGCGACAGGATGAGAGCAGATACGCAGTATTTT. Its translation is CASRRDRMRADTQYF.